Each of the 20 T cell receptor beta chains below was sequenced from the same sample in a study of cytomegalovirus exposure and HLA in healthy donors. Use of 60 Vbeta and 13 Jbeta primers characterized the PCR. This table comes from immunoSEQ multiplex PCR, and its TCRdb copy is limited to in-frame clones, with some not included. The sample has around 78,000 clones, and its top ten clones hold less than 5%. Sequenced input: PBMCs. Receptors originate from a man between 18 and 29 years old in good health and CMV-seropositive.

The chain carries TRBV10-2 and TRBJ2-3; TRBD1 is a possible D gene (6 bases). In germline, CDR1 is WSHSY, CDR2 SAAADI. Trimming took 8 bases from V and 5 from J, leaving 20 bases between them. The CDR3 extends over 15 amino acids. CDR3 coding DNA: TGCGCCAGCTCGGAACAGGGTTTCATACAAGATACGCAGTATTTT. This sequence encodes CASSEQGFIQDTQYF.

The chain uses TRBV5-1 and TRBJ2-5; 8 positions match TRBD1. The J call may not be correct, given that the DNA end is closer to TRBJ2-7. The CDR3 is 15 amino acids. Germline values: CDR1 SGHRS, CDR2 YFSETQ. Here the CDR3 reads CASSLVQGQVYEQYF. The CDR3 region has the DNA TGCGCCAGCAGCTTGGTCCAGGGACAGGTCTACGAGCAGTACTTC.

V usage is TRBV15 and J usage is TRBJ2-6; TRBD1 matches at 8 bases. This CDR3 is built from 16 residues. With 5 bases clipped from V and 0 bases from J, the junction kept 3 bases outside the gene matches. Per germline, CDR1 LNHNV and CDR2 YYDKDF (reference sequence). CDR3 nucleotides: TGTGCCACCAGCGACAGGGGACTCTCTGGGGCCAACGTCCTGACTTTC. It specifies CATSDRGLSGANVLTF.

The gene calls are TRBV19 and TRBJ2-3; maybe TRBD2 (6 bases). The CDR3 extends over 16 amino acids. V was cut by 6 bases and J by 0 bases, with 16 bases left in between. From germline, CDR1 is LNHDA and CDR2 SQIVND (reference sequence). The CDR3 bases are TGTGCCAGTAGGTACATTCAAGGGACTAGCACAGATACGCAGTATTTT. Residues: CASRYIQGTSTDTQYF.

CDR3 loop: CASTFSDPSEQYF. The CDR3 coding sequence is TGTGCCAGCACCTTTAGCGATCCCTCCGAGCAGTACTTC. V and J are TRBV7-9 and TRBJ2-7, with D possibly being TRBD2 (5 bases). Trimming cost V 7 bases and J 6 bases, with 16 bases left between them. CDR1 SEHNR and CDR2 FQNEAQ come from the germline V gene (reference sequence). This CDR3 has 13 residues.

This chain uses TRBV6-1 with TRBJ2-1; D might be TRBD1 (6 bases). V was pared by 4 bases and J by 7 bases, with 8 bases between. This CDR3 contains 12 residues. CDR1 is MNHNS and CDR2 is SASEGT in the germline V gene. CDR3 DNA sequence: TGTGCCAGCAGTGCCACAGGGAATGAGCAGTTCTTC. Protein: CASSATGNEQFF.

This chain joins TRBV11-1 and TRBJ2-2; 9 positions match TRBD1. This CDR3 has 15 residues. Trimming took 5 bases from V and 4 from J; bases not matched to a gene: 5. CDR1 is SGHAT, CDR2 FQDESV, per germline (reference sequence). CDR3 region: CASSPGTGFTGELFF. CDR3 sequence (DNA): TGTGCCAGCAGCCCCGGGACAGGGTTCACCGGGGAGCTGTTTTTT.

The J gene is TRBJ2-7, the V gene TRBV9; D might be TRBD1 (5 bases). The CDR3 contains 13 residues. Germline values: CDR1 SGDLS, CDR2 YYNGEE. V was trimmed by 4 bases and J by 5 bases, leaving 13 bases between them. As DNA, the CDR3 is TGTGCCAGCAGCCCAAACGTAGGGGACGAGCAGTACTTC. Encoded protein: CASSPNVGDEQYF.

The chain employs TRBV6-1 and TRBJ1-5; a weak D match, TRBD1 (5 bases). V was pared by 0 bases and J by 4 bases, with 7 bases between. The CDR3 length is 14 residues. CDR1 MNHNS and CDR2 SASEGT come from the germline V gene. DNA for the CDR3: TGTGCCAGCAGTGAAGCCGGGGGAAATCAGCCCCAGCATTTT. As protein: CASSEAGGNQPQHF.

The genes are TRBV5-1 and TRBJ1-4, with D possibly being TRBD1 (5 bases). This CDR3 region has 18 residues. Trimming cost V 0 bases and J 0 bases, with 15 bases left between them. In germline, CDR1 is SGHRS, CDR2 YFSETQ. The CDR3 is CASSLVRRGETTNEKLFF. Here the CDR3 DNA reads TGCGCCAGCAGCTTGGTCCGTCGGGGGGAGACAACTAATGAAAAACTGTTTTTT.

This chain connects TRBV9 to TRBJ2-7, with D perhaps TRBD2 (6 bases). Germline V gene sequence: CDR1 SGDLS, CDR2 YYNGEE. The CDR3 has 14 residues. V was pared by 4 bases and J by 7 bases, with 18 bases between. Here the CDR3 reads CASSPGSGGWEQYF. The CDR3 coding sequence is TGTGCCAGCAGCCCCGGGAGTGGTGGATGGGAGCAGTACTTC.

The chain combines TRBV27 with TRBJ2-1; D is undetermined. In germline, CDR1 is MNHEY, CDR2 SMNVEV (reference sequence). The CDR3 is 17 amino acids. V was trimmed by 5 bases and J by 0 bases, leaving 17 bases between them. The CDR3 DNA reads TGTGCCAGCAGTCCGAACCCGTCTCAGCGCTCCTACAATGAGCAGTTCTTC. Its protein product is CASSPNPSQRSYNEQFF.

The rearrangement uses TRBV7-8 and TRBJ2-2; 14 bases line up with TRBD2. Germline CDR1 and CDR2: SGHVS and FQNEAQ. Trimming cost V 4 bases and J 7 bases; bases outside gene matches: 11. This CDR3 has 18 amino acids. CDR3: CASSSPGLAGVLSGELFF. The CDR3 bases are TGTGCCAGCAGCTCCCCGGGACTAGCGGGAGTCCTCAGCGGGGAGCTGTTTTTT. Complete variable domain (other parts from reference TRBV7-8 and TRBJ2-2): GAGVSQSPRYKVAKRGQDVALRCDPISGHVSLFWYQQALGQGPEFLTYFQNEAQLDKSGLPSDRFFAERPEGSVSTLKIQRTQQEDSAVYLCASSSPGLAGVLSGELFFGEGSRLTVL.

V gene TRBV2 combines with J gene TRBJ2-5; 10 nucleotides agree with TRBD1. Germline V gene sequence: CDR1 SNHLY, CDR2 FYNNEI. V lost 4 bases and J lost 5; bases outside the gene matches: 4. This CDR3 is built from 14 residues. Here the CDR3 DNA reads TGTGCCAGCAGTGGACAGGGGGCTCAGGAGACCCAGTACTTC. This gives the protein CASSGQGAQETQYF.

The V call is TRBV7-9, the J call TRBJ1-1; 9 bases agree with TRBD1. CDR1 and CDR2 (germline): SEHNR, FQNEAQ (reference sequence). There are 14 residues in the CDR3. Losses at the gene ends were 4 bases for V and 1 base for J; bases not matched to a gene: 1. This CDR3 is CASSWGQGNTEAFF. CDR3 coding DNA: TGTGCCAGCAGCTGGGGACAGGGGAACACTGAAGCTTTCTTT.

The rearrangement uses TRBV6-5 and TRBJ2-3; 7 bases line up with TRBD2. CDR1 is MNHEY, CDR2 SVGAGI, per germline. V shed 8 bases and J 2 bases; nucleotides not matched to a gene: 7. CDR3 length equals 14 residues. DNA for the CDR3: TGTGCCAGCCGATGGACTAGTCTCACAGATACGCAGTATTTT. Translated, it gives CASRWTSLTDTQYF.

The chain combines TRBV28 with TRBJ1-1, with a possible D match to TRBD1 (5 bases). The CDR3 consists of 13 residues. V was pared by 6 bases and J by 10 bases, with 18 bases between. Germline lookup yields CDR1 MDHEN and CDR2 SYDVKM. CDR3 sequence reads: CASSTGTPAGAFF. The CDR3 region has the DNA TGTGCCAGCAGCACCGGGACTCCCGCGGGAGCTTTCTTT.

The chain has TRBV19 and TRBJ1-1; D perhaps matches TRBD1 (5 bases). CDR3 size: 13 residues. Germline V gene sequence: CDR1 LNHDA, CDR2 SQIVND (reference sequence). Trimming removed 4 bases at V and 10 bases at J, with 16 bases between. The CDR3 coding sequence is TGTGCCAGTAGTACCTGGGGCAGTGGCGCAGCTTTCTTT. Amino acids: CASSTWGSGAAFF.

The rearrangement joins TRBV27 to TRBJ1-2; 9 bases are shared with TRBD1. Germline-derived CDR1 and CDR2 are MNHEY and SMNVEV (reference sequence). The CDR3 covers 19 residues. V was pared by 1 base and J by 2 bases, with 14 bases of the junction left unmatched. The CDR3 region has the DNA TGTGCCAGCAGTTTATATGCTAGGGGACAGGGTGTTTCGAACTATGGCTACACCTTC. This gives the protein CASSLYARGQGVSNYGYTF.

The V gene is TRBV2, the J gene TRBJ2-7; D is uncertain. Germline V gene sequence: CDR1 SNHLY, CDR2 FYNNEI. This CDR3 has 11 residues. V shed 8 bases and J shed 1 base, with 6 bases lying between them. CDR3 amino acids: CASSRSYEQYF. The CDR3 DNA reads as TGTGCCAGCTCGCGATCCTACGAGCAGTACTTC.